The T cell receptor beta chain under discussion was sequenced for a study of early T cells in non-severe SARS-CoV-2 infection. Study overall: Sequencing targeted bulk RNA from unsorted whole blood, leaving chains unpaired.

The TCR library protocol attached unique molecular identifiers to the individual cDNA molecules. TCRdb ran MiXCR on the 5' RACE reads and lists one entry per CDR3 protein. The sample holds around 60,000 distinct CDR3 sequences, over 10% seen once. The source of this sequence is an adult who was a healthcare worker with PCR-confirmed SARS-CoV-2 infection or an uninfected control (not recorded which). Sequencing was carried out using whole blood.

In DNA form, the CDR3 reads TGTGCCAGCAGCCAAGATCTTCTAGCCCAAGAGACCCAGTACTTC. It translates to CASSQDLLAQETQYF. V is TRBV3-1 and J is TRBJ2-5, with D possibly TRBD2 on 5 matching bases. In germline, CDR1 is LGHDT, CDR2 YNNKEL (reference sequence). This CDR3 has 15 residues. V was trimmed by 0 bases and J by 1 base, leaving 9 bases between them.